This record looks at one T cell receptor beta chain sequence and its context. As yet, its antigen is unknown. Libraries were prepared by immunoSEQ multiplex PCR; TCRdb keeps only in-frame clonotypes and omits some of them. The sample yields roughly 11,000 clones, 81% seen once. This entry is derived from a study of T cells after posttransplantation cyclophosphamide. Findings and caveats of the study: Donor-recipient repertoire similarity was low at 1-2 months, rising over year one. Skin or GI-infiltrating T cells shared few TRB sequences with blood. Recipient CMV seropositivity and CMV reactivation strongly tracked TRB clonality.

Sampled 1 year posttransplant, controls received myeloablative marrow transplants, methotrexate and a calcineurin inhibitor. V was pared by 1 base and J by 4 bases, with 10 bases between. The V gene's germline CDR1 is MGHRA and CDR2 YSYEKL. The CDR3 consists of 14 residues. The source material was PBMCs, sampled about 350 days after allogeneic stem cell transplant with calcineurin inhibitor and methotrexate. This TCR was recovered from a male patient aged 30 to 39 who received an allogeneic stem cell transplant from an unrelated donor, was CMV-positive, and had acute GVHD only. A share of the T cells may be of graft donor origin. This chain joins TRBV4-1 and TRBJ1-1, with D maybe TRBD1 (5 bases). CDR3 nucleotide sequence: TGCGCCAGCAGCCAAGTGTGGGGGGTCACTGAAGCTTTCTTT. Translated: CASSQVWGVTEAFF.